The 26 T cell receptor beta chains presented below share a single source sample, sequenced in a study of identical twins. Each CDR3 protein is one row after TCRdb ran MiXCR on the 5' RACE reads. Of some 500,000 distinct CDR3 sequences detected, 20% to 25% appear once; the ten largest clones hold 0.91%. The sample was also linked to a second study, of T cells expressing NK-cell markers.

Sequenced material: CD4+ T cells sorted from blood. The receptors were gathered from a woman aged 18-35 years in good health.

The V and J genes are TRBV4-3 and TRBJ1-2, with D maybe TRBD1 (5 bases). CDR1 and CDR2 (germline): LGHNA, YSLEER. Trimming took off 1 base at V and 3 bases at J, with 18 bases between the two ends. The CDR3 totals 17 residues. This CDR3 reads CASSQGKLGRTDYGYTF. The CDR3 DNA sequence: TGCGCCAGCAGCCAAGGGAAGTTGGGGCGCACTGACTATGGCTACACCTTC.

This clonotype was seen a handful of times. V and J are TRBV7-3 and TRBJ1-1; maybe TRBD1 (6 bases). The CDR3 runs to 13 residues. V dropped 5 bases and J dropped 5 bases, with 12 bases sitting between them. CDR1 and CDR2 from the germline V gene are SGHTA and FQGTGA. The CDR3 DNA is TGTGCCAGCAGCCCAGGGACACTTACTGAAGCTTTCTTT. Translating it yields CASSPGTLTEAFF.

The rearrangement joins TRBV27 to TRBJ2-7; possibly TRBD1 for D (5 bases). Germline assignment: CDR1 MNHEY and CDR2 SMNVEV (reference sequence). The CDR3 length is 12 residues. V was cut by 7 bases and J by 6 bases, with 13 bases left in between. DNA for the CDR3: TGTGCCAGCACCGCTACAGGTGGCGAGCAGTACTTC. Protein sequence: CASTATGGEQYF.

This clonotype has a count of ten or more. The CDR3 coding sequence is TGCAGTGCTAGAGATGTGACAGCGAGGGCCTACGAGCAGTACTTC. Residues: CSARDVTARAYEQYF. The chain combines TRBV20-1 with TRBJ2-7; D is perhaps TRBD1 or TRBD2 (5 bases each). The CDR3 has 15 residues. The germline V and J ends were trimmed by 0 bases and 2 bases, with 14 bases remaining between them. The germline CDR1 and CDR2 sequences are DFQATT and SNEGSKA (reference sequence).

The rearrangement uses TRBV6-2 or TRBV6-3 and TRBJ2-1; D not certain. This CDR3 region has 15 residues. Germline CDR1 is MNHEY and CDR2 is SVGEGT. Trimming stripped 7 bases from V and 6 bases from J, with 19 bases between. The CDR3 loop reads CASTPQAPIINEQFF. CDR3 DNA sequence: TGTGCCAGCACCCCCCAGGCCCCAATTATCAATGAGCAGTTCTTC.

The rearrangement uses TRBV7-2 and TRBJ2-7, with D unresolved. V was pared by 4 bases and J by 5 bases, with 18 bases between. The CDR3 is 15 amino acids. CDR1 and CDR2 from the germline V gene are SGHTA and FQGNSA. The CDR3 sequence: CASSYPGQPVHEQYF. The CDR3 DNA is TGTGCCAGCAGCTACCCCGGTCAGCCCGTTCACGAGCAGTACTTC.

This clonotype has more than one count but fewer than ten. The CDR3 DNA is TGTGCCATCAGAGGGGCACTGAACACCGGGGAGCTGTTTTTT. Its protein product is CAIRGALNTGELFF. V usage is TRBV10-3 and J usage is TRBJ2-2, with a weak D call TRBD1 (5 bases). The length of the CDR3 is 14 residues. Trimming stripped 6 bases from V and 1 base from J, with 9 bases between. From germline, CDR1 is ENHRY and CDR2 SYGVKD.

This clonotype was detected many times. J is TRBJ2-3 and V is TRBV6-5, with TRBD2 as a possible D gene (5 bases). The germline CDR1 and CDR2 sequences are MNHEY and SVGAGI. This CDR3 is built from 13 residues. V was clipped by 0 bases and J by 6 bases, with 7 bases between them. The CDR3 nucleotides read TGTGCCAGCAGTTACTCCAGGAGGGATACGCAGTATTTT. This translates into CASSYSRRDTQYF.

V and J are TRBV13 and TRBJ2-2; possibly TRBD2 for D (6 bases). Germline loops: CDR1 PRHDT, CDR2 FYEKMQ (reference sequence). The CDR3 loop spans 17 amino acids. V lost 5 bases and J 0 bases, leaving 16 bases between the germline ends. The CDR3: CASSPLGGRTNTGELFF. CDR3 sequence (DNA): TGTGCCAGCAGCCCCCTCGGAGGGAGAACGAACACCGGGGAGCTGTTTTTT.

The chain is built from TRBV20-1 and TRBJ1-3; no clear D. This CDR3 has 10 amino acids. Germline V lookup: CDR1 DFQATT, CDR2 SNEGSKA (reference sequence). V was pared by 4 bases and J by 3 bases, with 1 base between. The CDR3 here is CSAIGNTIYF. The DNA for the CDR3 is TGCAGTGCTATTGGAAACACCATATATTTT.

This clonotype was observed a handful of times. The gene calls are TRBV5-1 and TRBJ2-1, with 11 bases aligning to TRBD2. V dropped 3 bases and J dropped 9; count of bases not matched to a gene: 8. CDR3 length: 15 residues. Germline V gives CDR1 SGHRS, CDR2 YFSETQ. The CDR3 reads CASSSGTSGGGEQFF. Written as DNA, the CDR3 is TGCGCCAGCAGCTCGGGGACTAGCGGAGGGGGTGAGCAGTTCTTC.

This clonotype was seen ten or more times. The chain couples TRBV7-2 to TRBJ1-1; no clear D gene. Trimming took off 3 bases at V and 3 bases at J, with 2 bases between the two ends. The CDR3 has 11 residues. The V gene's germline CDR1 is SGHTA and CDR2 FQGNSA. CDR3 DNA sequence: TGTGCCAGCAGCTTTCACACTGAAGCTTTCTTT. It translates to CASSFHTEAFF.

There are a few counts of this clonotype. The gene calls are TRBV12-3 or TRBV12-4 and TRBJ2-7; D is uncertain. The CDR3 length is 13 residues. Trimming stripped 2 bases from V and 6 bases from J, with 11 bases between. The CDR3 DNA follows: TGTGCCAGCAGTTTAACGGGTGAAGGCGAGCAGTACTTC. Translated, it gives CASSLTGEGEQYF.

This clonotype was observed a handful of times. The chain recombines TRBV20-1 with TRBJ1-2; tentatively, D is TRBD1 (6 bases). This CDR3 region has 13 residues. V was pared by 5 bases and J by 0 bases, with 10 bases between. Per the germline V gene, CDR1 is DFQATT and CDR2 is SNEGSKA (reference sequence). The CDR3 DNA reads as TGCAGTGCTGTGAAGGGGGCTAACTATGGCTACACCTTC. Encoded protein: CSAVKGANYGYTF.

This clonotype has more than one count but fewer than ten. The gene calls are TRBV27 and TRBJ2-1; tentative D call: TRBD2 (5 bases). The CDR3 runs 12 residues. The germline gives CDR1 MNHEY, CDR2 SMNVEV (reference sequence). V was pared by 6 bases and J by 9 bases, with 12 bases between. The CDR3 sequence: CASRPGKGEQFF. The CDR3 DNA reads TGTGCCAGCAGGCCGGGGAAGGGTGAGCAGTTCTTC.

The chain has TRBV12-3 or TRBV12-4 and TRBJ2-1, with 12 nucleotides matching TRBD2. This CDR3 region has 16 residues. V shed 6 bases and J 1 base; nucleotides not matched to a gene: 4. This CDR3 reads CASSQGTSGSYNEQFF. The CDR3 DNA sequence: TGTGCCAGCAGCCAAGGGACTAGCGGGTCCTACAATGAGCAGTTCTTC.

The V and J genes are TRBV12-3 or TRBV12-4 and TRBJ2-1, with 7 bases fitting TRBD2. The CDR3 is 14 amino acids. J was trimmed by 7 bases and V by 5 bases; bases with no gene match: 8. The CDR3 region has the DNA TGTGCCAGCAGTCCACCCACTAGCGTGAATGAGCAGTTCTTC. Its protein product is CASSPPTSVNEQFF.

The genes are TRBV29-1 and TRBJ1-2; 7 positions agree with TRBD1. The CDR3 loop spans 14 amino acids. With V trimmed by 8 bases and J by 3 bases, 12 bases remained unmatched. From germline, CDR1 is SQVTM and CDR2 ANQGSEA. This CDR3 is CSSGGRGSDYGYTF. As DNA, the CDR3 is TGCAGCAGTGGGGGCAGGGGGAGTGACTATGGCTACACCTTC.

This clonotype occurred a few times. The chain is built from TRBV5-1 and TRBJ1-4, with TRBD1 matching over 7 bases. The germline gives CDR1 SGHRS, CDR2 YFSETQ. This CDR3 is 15 amino acids long. Unmatched junction bases numbered 6, after V lost 4 bases and J lost 3 bases. Here the CDR3 DNA reads TGCGCCAGCAGCACCACCGGGACAGCTAATGAAAAACTGTTTTTT. Translating it yields CASSTTGTANEKLFF.

The chain employs TRBV20-1 and TRBJ1-5; unclear D gene. Germline V gene data show CDR1 as DFQATT and CDR2 as SNEGSKA (reference sequence). The CDR3 contains 13 residues. V was cut by 6 bases and J by 7 bases, with 16 bases left in between. The CDR3 DNA follows: TGCAGTGCGGGTCTCGTGGCCGCGCAGCCCCAGCATTTT. Protein product: CSAGLVAAQPQHF.

This sequence joins TRBV29-1 and TRBJ2-7, with D maybe TRBD1 (6 bases). The CDR3 covers 13 residues. Germline CDR1 is SQVTM and CDR2 is ANQGSEA. Trimming stripped 7 bases from V and 2 bases from J, with 15 bases between. CDR3 amino acids: CSDRHDRTYEQYF. The DNA of the CDR3 is TGCAGCGACCGTCACGACAGGACCTACGAGCAGTACTTC.

The chain is built from TRBV20-1 and TRBJ2-7; no definite D call. This CDR3 contains 14 residues. Germline V lookup: CDR1 DFQATT, CDR2 SNEGSKA (reference sequence). V lost 3 bases and J 6 bases, leaving 18 bases between the germline ends. The DNA of the CDR3 is TGCAGTGCTAGTCGGGTAGACCCTGGAGCCGAGCAGTACTTC. This translates into CSASRVDPGAEQYF.

V usage is TRBV5-1 and J usage is TRBJ1-2, with D possibly TRBD1 on 5 matching bases. V lost 2 bases, J lost 8 bases, and 10 bases lay in between. This CDR3 contains 12 residues. Germline loops: CDR1 SGHRS, CDR2 YFSETQ. Written as DNA, the CDR3 is TGCGCCAGCAGCTTACAGGAGGAAGGCTACACCTTC. This sequence encodes CASSLQEEGYTF.

The chain has TRBV2 and TRBJ2-7, with D tentatively TRBD2 (5 bases). The V and J ends lost 10 bases and 5 bases respectively, with 18 bases between them. The CDR3 loop spans 13 amino acids. Germline assignment: CDR1 SNHLY and CDR2 FYNNEI. The CDR3 protein is CAKRSGSGNEQYF. CDR3 coding DNA: TGTGCCAAACGGTCGGGGTCCGGGAACGAGCAGTACTTC.

This chain's CDR3 is CSVERDRRAEAFF. The CDR3 nucleotides read TGCAGCGTGGAAAGGGACAGGCGGGCTGAAGCTTTCTTT. V usage is TRBV29-1 and J usage is TRBJ1-1, with TRBD1 identical over 8 bases. The CDR3 length is 13 residues. Germline assignment: CDR1 SQVTM and CDR2 ANQGSEA. V was clipped by 6 bases and J by 6 bases; unmatched bases: 9.

The chain is built from TRBV15 and TRBJ2-7, with D maybe TRBD1 (6 bases). Germline V gene sequence: CDR1 LNHNV, CDR2 YYDKDF (reference sequence). V lost 5 bases, J lost 0 bases, and 20 bases lay in between. The CDR3 covers 17 residues. CDR3 in amino acids: CATSLGPAGAGSYEQYF. CDR3 coding DNA: TGTGCCACCAGCCTCGGCCCAGCAGGGGCCGGCTCCTACGAGCAGTACTTC.